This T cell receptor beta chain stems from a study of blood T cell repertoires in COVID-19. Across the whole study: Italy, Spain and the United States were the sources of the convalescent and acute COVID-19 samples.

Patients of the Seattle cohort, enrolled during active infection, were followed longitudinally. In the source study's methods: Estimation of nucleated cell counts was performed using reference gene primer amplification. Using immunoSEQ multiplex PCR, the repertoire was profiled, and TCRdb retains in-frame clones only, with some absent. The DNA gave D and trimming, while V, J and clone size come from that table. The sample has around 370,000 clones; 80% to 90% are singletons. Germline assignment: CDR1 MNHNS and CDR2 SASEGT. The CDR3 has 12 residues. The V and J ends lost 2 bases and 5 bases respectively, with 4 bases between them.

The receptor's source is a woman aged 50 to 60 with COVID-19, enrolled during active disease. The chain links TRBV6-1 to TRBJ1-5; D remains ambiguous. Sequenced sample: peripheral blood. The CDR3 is CASSESYQPQHF. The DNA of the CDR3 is TGTGCCAGCAGTGAAAGCTATCAGCCCCAGCATTTT.